This T cell receptor beta chain is from a study of T cell responses to AZD1222 COVID-19 vaccine. Study-level findings and limits: Seropositivity was recorded at baseline in only 6 or 7 AZD1222 recipients. Two AZD1222 doses significantly raised spike-specific TCR breadth and depth over controls. Donor demographics were predominantly white British with a female majority; clonal diversity may be underestimated. Among spike-specific TCRs, nearly half reportedly target unmutated variant regions.

The CDR3 consists of 17 residues. CDR1 is SGHTA, CDR2 FQGTGA, per germline. With 1 base removed from V and 2 bases from J, the gap between germline ends came to 14 bases. TCRdb's table, derived via immunoSEQ multiplex PCR, lists solely in-frame clones and lacks some. The sample carries fewer than 110,000 clones, 70% to 90% recorded once. A word on this clone: No antigen is known for it.

Sequencing was performed on peripheral blood, taken 28 days after the second AZD1222 dose. This sequence was found in an adult who received the AZD1222 COVID-19 vaccine. V and J are TRBV7-3 and TRBJ2-2; TRBD1 might be the D (6 bases). The CDR3 sequence: CASSLRGRYGNTGELFF. The CDR3 DNA is TGTGCCAGCAGCTTAAGGGGGCGTTACGGTAACACCGGGGAGCTGTTTTTT.